This T cell receptor beta chain comes out of a study of Ad26.COV2.S vaccination and SARS-CoV-2 variants. Study background: Recipients of Ad26.COV2.S got it intramuscularly, once or twice 56 days apart. Study-level points and caveats: Across vaccine and placebo recipients, the breadth of non-spike TCRs was similar. CD8+ and CD4+ T cells specific for spike reportedly responded with substantial breadth after vaccination. Estimates derived from TCR breadth and depth analyses may have underestimated total T cell responses.

This clone was observed a handful of times. Antigen: not known. This table comes from immunoSEQ multiplex PCR, and its TCRdb copy is limited to in-frame clones, with some not included. Of approximately 500,000 clones in the sample, around nine tenths are singletons; the top ten hold about 13%. The CDR3 runs 12 residues. CDR1 SGHAT and CDR2 FQNNGV come from the germline V gene. With 4 bases removed from V and 5 bases from J, the gap between germline ends came to 8 bases. Described treatment: roughly 20 received Ad26.COV2.S at low or high dose, single or two shots; 5 received placebo; per-sample allocation not given. Collection of the samples took place on day 63 after the first injection of vaccine or placebo.

This clonotype originated in a person between 18 and 65 years old who received the Ad26.COV2.S COVID-19 vaccine or a placebo. The chain uses TRBV11-2 and TRBJ1-1; D is uncertain. The sample here was peripheral blood, taken in a trial of Ad26.COV2.S vaccine versus placebo. The CDR3 sequence is CASSYGGTEAFF. In nucleotides, the CDR3 is TGTGCCAGCAGCTACGGAGGGACTGAAGCTTTCTTT.